One and the same sample provided the 25 T cell receptor beta chains below, sequenced in a study of coeliac disease. Some clones are missing from TCRdb's copy, which holds only in-frame ones; the method was immunoSEQ multiplex PCR. The sample gives over 3,500 clones, more than 50% of which show up once; roughly 15% is in the top ten. Sequenced material: intraepithelial lymphocytes from the gut. These receptors originate from a human donor with active celiac disease.

This clone has only one observation. This chain links TRBV14 with TRBJ2-2, with D possibly matching TRBD2 (5 bases). Germline lookup yields CDR1 SGHDN and CDR2 FVKESK. Between the trimmed V and J ends, which lost 5 bases and 5 bases, there was a span of 15 bases. CDR3 length equals 15 residues. CDR3 sequence: CASSASGGVTGELFF. The CDR3 DNA follows: TGTGCCAGCAGCGCGAGCGGAGGAGTAACCGGGGAGCTGTTTTTT.

V and J are TRBV6-6 and TRBJ1-3; TRBD1 might be the D (6 bases). V was cut by 2 bases and J by 0 bases, with 11 bases left in between. Germline V CDR1 and CDR2: MNHNY, SVGAGI (reference sequence). The CDR3 runs 16 residues. The CDR3 DNA sequence: TGTGCCAGCAGTTACCATGGACAGAGCTCTGGAAACACCATATATTTT. Encoded protein: CASSYHGQSSGNTIYF.

This clone was detected once. The rearrangement joins TRBV29-1 to TRBJ2-1, with D possibly matching TRBD2 (5 bases). CDR3 length equals 10 residues. V lost 5 bases to trimming and J lost 7 bases, with 6 bases between them. Per germline, CDR1 SQVTM and CDR2 ANQGSEA. Written as DNA, the CDR3 is TGCAGCGTTTGGGAGAATGAGCAGTTCTTC. Its protein is CSVWENEQFF.

This clone was counted once. The chain has TRBV27 and TRBJ2-7; D is possibly TRBD1 (5 bases). Trimming shortened V by 8 bases and J by 1 base, and 12 bases separated the two germline ends. The CDR3 is made up of 13 amino acids. The germline CDR1 and CDR2 sequences are MNHEY and SMNVEV (reference sequence). CDR3 region: CASVDSTSYEQYF. DNA of the CDR3: TGTGCCAGCGTAGACAGTACATCCTACGAGCAGTACTTC.

This clone appeared a single time. V is TRBV27 and J is TRBJ2-7; D not resolved. Germline lookup yields CDR1 MNHEY and CDR2 SMNVEV (reference sequence). This CDR3 is 11 amino acids long. Deletions cut 5 bases from V and 12 bases from J, with 14 bases between. The CDR3, as DNA: TGTGCCAGCAGTGACACCTCTCGATGGTACTTC. It translates to CASSDTSRWYF.

The chain has TRBV27 and TRBJ2-7; no clear D gene. V lost 1 base and J lost 3, with 10 bases in between. The germline gives CDR1 MNHEY, CDR2 SMNVEV (reference sequence). This CDR3 has 14 residues. The CDR3 nucleotides are TGTGCCAGCAGTTTATGGGCTACCCACTACGAGCAGTACTTC. Amino acids: CASSLWATHYEQYF.

This clone was counted once. The genes are TRBV2 and TRBJ2-6; D is possibly TRBD2 (6 bases). The CDR3 sequence is 19 residues long. The V end was cut by 0 bases, the J end by 11 bases, with 26 bases between. The germline V gene encodes CDR1 SNHLY and CDR2 FYNNEI. The CDR3: CASSEAPLLMNGGLDVLTF. The CDR3 DNA sequence: TGTGCCAGCAGTGAAGCACCCCTATTAATGAATGGGGGGTTGGACGTCCTGACTTTC.

In nucleotides, the CDR3 is TGTGCCAGCAGGACCGGGACAGGGGTTATCGGGGAGCTGTTTTTT. It is translated as CASRTGTGVIGELFF. V is TRBV27 and J is TRBJ2-2, with TRBD1 matching 10 bases. The CDR3 loop spans 15 amino acids. Germline assignment: CDR1 MNHEY and CDR2 SMNVEV (reference sequence). The junction had 8 bases not matched to a gene; V was cut back by 6 bases and J by 7 bases.

V is TRBV27 and J is TRBJ2-1; 9 bases fit TRBD2. Germline CDR1 reads MNHEY; CDR2 reads SMNVEV (reference sequence). V lost 1 base and J lost 4; bases outside the gene matches: 8. This CDR3 has 17 amino acids. The CDR3: CASSLYLAGPPYNEQFF. CDR3 bases: TGTGCCAGCAGTTTATATCTAGCGGGACCCCCATACAATGAGCAGTTCTTC.

This clone appeared a few times. The chain combines TRBV19 with TRBJ2-1; 11 nucleotides match TRBD2. Looked up from germline, CDR1 is LNHDA and CDR2 is SQIVND (reference sequence). The trim removed 5 bases at V and 8 bases at J, leaving 8 bases unmatched. The CDR3 is 15 residues long. This CDR3 reads CASSLRTSGWDEQFF. In DNA form, the CDR3 reads TGTGCCAGTAGTCTGCGGACTAGCGGGTGGGATGAGCAGTTCTTC.

The J gene is TRBJ1-1, the V gene TRBV28; no definite D call. V lost 1 base, J lost 1 base, and 10 bases lay in between. The germline gives CDR1 MDHEN, CDR2 SYDVKM. The CDR3 length is 15 residues. For the CDR3, the DNA is TGTGCCAGCAGTTTATTCGGCAGGCGGAACACTGAAGCTTTCTTT. This encodes CASSLFGRRNTEAFF.

This chain connects TRBV30 to TRBJ1-2; D remains ambiguous. CDR3 length: 15 residues. Germline-derived CDR1 and CDR2 are GTSNPN and SVGIG (reference sequence). V gave up 1 base and J gave up 7 bases, with 19 bases separating them. CDR3 coding DNA: TGTGCCTGGAGTGATTATCTTAAGATTGGCCCTGGCTACACCTTC. It encodes CAWSDYLKIGPGYTF. Together with reference TRBV30 and TRBJ1-2, the CDR3 gives the full variable domain: SQTIHQWPATLVQPVGSPLSLECTVEGTSNPNLYWYRQAAGRGLQLLFYSVGIGQISSEVPQNLSASRPQDRQFILSSKKLLLSDSGFYLCAWSDYLKIGPGYTFGSGTRLTVV.

This clone is termed medium-sized. The V gene is TRBV7-9, the J gene TRBJ2-1; a weak D match, TRBD2 (5 bases). There are 15 residues in the CDR3. The germline gives CDR1 SEHNR, CDR2 FQNEAQ (reference sequence). V gave up 1 base and J gave up 4 bases, with 11 bases separating them. The CDR3 DNA is TGTGCCAGCAGCTTAGGTTGGACTTCATACAATGAGCAGTTCTTC. Translating gives CASSLGWTSYNEQFF.

The table lists this clone with a few counts. V is TRBV29-1 and J is TRBJ2-7, with a weak D call TRBD2 (6 bases). CDR3 size: 13 residues. From germline, CDR1 is SQVTM and CDR2 ANQGSEA. With 0 bases removed from V and 2 bases from J, the gap between germline ends came to 8 bases. The CDR3 is CSVEDGEAYEQYF. The CDR3 nucleotides are TGCAGCGTTGAAGATGGGGAGGCCTACGAGCAGTACTTC.

This clone is categorized as hyperexpanded. The rearrangement links TRBV28 to TRBJ1-1; D may be TRBD1 (6 bases). There are 14 residues in the CDR3. With 3 bases removed from V and 4 bases from J, the gap between germline ends came to 12 bases. Germline CDR1 is MDHEN and CDR2 is SYDVKM. As DNA, the CDR3 is TGTGCCAGCAGTTTTATGCCCAGGGGCACTGAAGCTTTCTTT. The encoded protein is CASSFMPRGTEAFF.

The chain couples TRBV7-3 to TRBJ2-3; 7 bases map to TRBD2. V trimming: 3 bases; J trimming: 5 bases; junction bases outside the gene matches: 8. Germline lookup yields CDR1 SGHTA and CDR2 FQGTGA. This CDR3 is built from 15 residues. DNA for the CDR3: TGTGCCAGCAGCTTGGGCGGGAGTTACGGAGATACGCAGTATTTT. As protein: CASSLGGSYGDTQYF.

V and J are TRBV27 and TRBJ2-1, with D possibly being TRBD2 (5 bases). CDR3 length: 14 residues. The V and J ends lost 5 bases and 9 bases respectively, with 17 bases between them. Germline V gene sequence: CDR1 MNHEY, CDR2 SMNVEV (reference sequence). The CDR3 reads CASSPEVPNGEQFF. The CDR3, as DNA: TGTGCCAGCAGTCCGGAGGTGCCGAACGGTGAGCAGTTCTTC.

The chain carries TRBV11-2 and TRBJ2-1; weak D call: TRBD2 (5 bases). Trimming took 2 bases from V and 4 from J, leaving 18 bases between them. Per germline, CDR1 SGHAT and CDR2 FQNNGV. The CDR3 has 17 residues. CDR3 region: CASSLPQVGDKYNEQFF. The DNA of the CDR3 is TGTGCCAGCAGCTTACCCCAGGTGGGAGATAAATACAATGAGCAGTTCTTC.

The V and J genes are TRBV15 and TRBJ2-7; D uncertain. Germline CDR1 LNHNV, CDR2 YYDKDF (reference sequence). V gave up 1 base and J gave up 4 bases, with 5 bases separating them. This CDR3 contains 12 residues. The CDR3: CATSRVGYEQYF. DNA of the CDR3: TGTGCCACCAGCAGAGTCGGGTACGAGCAGTACTTC.

The gene calls are TRBV2 and TRBJ2-7; TRBD1 might be the D (6 bases). Germline CDR1 SNHLY, CDR2 FYNNEI. This CDR3 region has 13 residues. V dropped 6 bases and J dropped 3 bases, with 12 bases sitting between them. CDR3 sequence: CASRGDRFYEQYF. The CDR3 DNA follows: TGTGCCAGCAGGGGCGACAGGTTCTACGAGCAGTACTTC.

For this clone: This sequence is one base from a far larger clone and is likely a read error. V and J are TRBV27 and TRBJ2-2, with 9 bases identical to TRBD2. The CDR3 is 16 residues long. The ends lost 6 bases at V and 5 bases at J; junction bases unmatched: 10. The germline V gene encodes CDR1 MNHEY and CDR2 SMNVEV (reference sequence). The DNA for the CDR3 is TGTGCCAGCAGGTCAAGGGTAGCGGGAGAGACCGGGGAGCTGTTTTTT. Residues: CASRSRVAGETGELFF.

In this sample, this clone turned up a few times. The CDR3 bases are TGTGCCAGCAGCTTAGTAACCGGGGTCCCTACTGGCTACACCTTC. Translated: CASSLVTGVPTGYTF. The chain recombines TRBV11-2 with TRBJ1-2; no firm D call. Trimming left V 1 base short and J 7 bases short, with 16 bases between. The germline V gene encodes CDR1 SGHAT and CDR2 FQNNGV. This CDR3 comprises 15 residues.

The genes are TRBV7-2 and TRBJ2-1; maybe TRBD2 (6 bases). The CDR3 spans 16 residues. V dropped 5 bases and J dropped 4 bases, with 18 bases sitting between them. Germline V gene data show CDR1 as SGHTA and CDR2 as FQGNSA. CDR3 nucleotides: TGTGCCAGCAGCCCCGAGTTATTAGCGGCATACAATGAGCAGTTCTTC. It codes for CASSPELLAAYNEQFF.

V gene TRBV9 combines with J gene TRBJ2-3; weak D call: TRBD2 (6 bases). CDR3 size: 14 residues. The V end was cut by 4 bases, the J end by 1 base, with 10 bases between. The germline gives CDR1 SGDLS, CDR2 YYNGEE. The CDR3 DNA follows: TGTGCCAGCAGCAAGTGGGGGGGCACAGATACGCAGTATTTT. Translation gives CASSKWGGTDTQYF.

The genes are TRBV7-9 and TRBJ1-1; D remains unclear. CDR1 SEHNR and CDR2 FQNEAQ come from the germline V gene (reference sequence). This CDR3 is built from 9 residues. CDR3 nucleotides: TGTGCGGGCGGGTCGGAAGCTTTCTTT. It encodes CAGGSEAFF.